This T cell receptor (beta chain) derives from a study of blood T cell repertoires in COVID-19 (TCRdb year 2020). Concerning the study at large: Samples covering the acute and convalescent phases of COVID-19 were provided by collaborators in the United States, Italy and Spain. The prospective study material was composed of cDNA or gDNA derived from T cells, B-cell-depleted T cells, or PBMCs. The dataset comprised deeply sampled blood TCRbeta repertoires from subjects exposed to, actively infected with, or recovered from COVID-19. The repertoires were made available in a free public database intended to serve as a resource for research on the immune response to SARS-CoV-2. Samples were obtained from the ongoing ImmuneRACE study (first 160 participants) and from about 1,300 subjects provided by 6 global collaborators. Nearly every sample came with metadata listing a de-identified subject ID, COVID-19 status, age in years and sex. Where HLA class I and class II types were available, the types were taken from metadata supplied by the sample provider, not from assay-based typing. Overall study results and their limits: The amount of clinical and demographic metadata varied by source and participant and was provided uncurated.

TCRbeta CDR3 regions were amplified from genomic DNA by means of the immunoSEQ Assay, a bias-controlled multiplex PCR. As for how the authors treated the data: The number of nucleated cells in each sample was estimated by amplification of reference gene primers within the assay. To quantify the absolute abundance of each unique TCRbeta CDR3 rearrangement, sequence reads were collapsed and filtered. Productive Simpson clonality was computed per sample as the square root of Simpson's diversity index over productive rearrangements. The immuneACCESS repertoire file appears here via TCRdb, limited to in-frame rearrangements. These files lack a portion of the clones; in checked studies, under half of the deficit traces to unresolved V genes, and the cause of the others is not known. V and J calls and clone size are those listed in that table; D and trimming were worked out from the DNA. This sample gives fewer than 180,000 clones in total; approximately 90% of them show up just once. 3.5% to 4.5% of the sample is held by the ten biggest clonotypes.

Notes on this clone: Its antigen is not yet known. No base quality values were provided; no much bigger clone lies one nucleotide off.

The collaborating institutions used their own protocols to collect whole blood in K2EDTA tubes. Collaborator samples were shipped for TCRbeta analysis as frozen whole blood, isolated PBMCs, or DNA extracted from either sample type. Material for sequencing was peripheral blood. This sequence originates from a woman in her fifties or sixties with active or convalescent COVID-19.

CDR3 protein: CASSPALDGRGYTF. The sequence in DNA is TGTGCCAGCTCACCAGCCTTGGACGGGAGGGGCTACACCTTC. The sequence links TRBV18 to TRBJ1-2, with the D gene call left open. The germline V gene yields KGHSH for CDR1 and LQKENI for CDR2. The germline ends are 15 bases apart after V is trimmed by 2 bases and J by 8 bases. Measured from the cysteine to the phenylalanine, the CDR3 is 14 residues long. The entry retains the CDR3 DNA only, 42 bases that are in frame from base 1.